This TCR beta chain was found in a study of T cells in localized non-small cell lung cancer. As regards this clone: Its antigen is not known.

Using immunoSEQ multiplex PCR, the repertoire was profiled, and TCRdb retains in-frame clones only, with some absent. There are tens of thousands of clones in the sample; 75% to 85% occur only once, and approximately 30% lies in the top ten. Study results and limitations: Patients showing higher blood T cell density tended to see longer overall survival. Out of the top 100 tumor clones, a median approximately 57 were seen in adjacent lung. Peak T cell clonality was found in uninvolved adjacent lung, exceeding tumor. Investigators sequenced only a single tumor region, leaving heterogeneity possible.

The V gene lost 4 bases and the J gene lost 4 bases, with 13 bases spanning the gap. The CDR3 consists of 14 residues. The germline CDR1 and CDR2 sequences are SNHLY and FYNNEI. The sample in question was PBMCs, obtained before any cancer treatment. The J gene is TRBJ1-2, the V gene TRBV2, with unresolved D. The sequence was obtained from a woman aged 35 to 75 with stage II squamous cell lung carcinoma. This CDR3 reads CASSVRPESYGYTF. CDR3 sequence (DNA): TGTGCCAGCAGTGTACGCCCTGAGAGCTATGGCTACACCTTC.